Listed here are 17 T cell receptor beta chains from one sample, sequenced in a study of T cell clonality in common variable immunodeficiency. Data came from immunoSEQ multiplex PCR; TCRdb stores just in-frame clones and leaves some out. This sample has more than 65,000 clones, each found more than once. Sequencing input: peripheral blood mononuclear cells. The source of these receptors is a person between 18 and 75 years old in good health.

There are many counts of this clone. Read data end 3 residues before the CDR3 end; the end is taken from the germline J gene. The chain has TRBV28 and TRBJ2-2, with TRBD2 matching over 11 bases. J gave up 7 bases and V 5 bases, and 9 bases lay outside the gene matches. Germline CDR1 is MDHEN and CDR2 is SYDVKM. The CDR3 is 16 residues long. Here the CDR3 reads CASSRTSGSVYGELFF. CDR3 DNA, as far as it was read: TGTGCCAGCAGTCGAACTAGCGGGAGTGTCTACGGGGAG.

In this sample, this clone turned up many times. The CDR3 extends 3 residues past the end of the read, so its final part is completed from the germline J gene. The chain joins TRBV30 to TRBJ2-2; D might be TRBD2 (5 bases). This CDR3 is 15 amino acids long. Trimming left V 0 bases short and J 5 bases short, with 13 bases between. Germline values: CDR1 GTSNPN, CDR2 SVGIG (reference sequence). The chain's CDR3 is CAWSVHRRRTGELFF. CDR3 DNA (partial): TGTGCCTGGAGTGTCCACCGGCGGAGGACCGGGGAG.

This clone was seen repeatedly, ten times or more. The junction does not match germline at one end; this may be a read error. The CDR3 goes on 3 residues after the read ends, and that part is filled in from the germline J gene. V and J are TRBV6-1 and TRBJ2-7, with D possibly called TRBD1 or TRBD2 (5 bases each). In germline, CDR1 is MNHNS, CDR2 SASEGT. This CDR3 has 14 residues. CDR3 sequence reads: CASSEEGSSYEQYF. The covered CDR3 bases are TGTGCCAGCAGCGAAGAGGGGAGCTCCTACGAG.

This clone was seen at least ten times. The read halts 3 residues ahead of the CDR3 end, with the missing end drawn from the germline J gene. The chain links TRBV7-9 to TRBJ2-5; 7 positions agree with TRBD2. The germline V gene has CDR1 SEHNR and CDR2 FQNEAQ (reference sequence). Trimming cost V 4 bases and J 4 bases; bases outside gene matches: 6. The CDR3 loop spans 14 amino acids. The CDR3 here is CASSSGLVLETQYF. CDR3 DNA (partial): TGTGCCAGCAGCTCCGGACTAGTTTTAGAGACC.

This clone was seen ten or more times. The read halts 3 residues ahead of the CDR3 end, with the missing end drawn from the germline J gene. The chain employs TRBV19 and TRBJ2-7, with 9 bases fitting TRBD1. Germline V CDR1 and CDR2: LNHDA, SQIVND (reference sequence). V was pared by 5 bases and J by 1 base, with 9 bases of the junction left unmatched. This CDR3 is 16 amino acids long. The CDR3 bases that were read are TGTGCCAGTAGTCAAAGCTCCGGGACAGGGTCCTACGAG. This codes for CASSQSSGTGSYE. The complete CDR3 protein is CASSQSSGTGSYEQYF.

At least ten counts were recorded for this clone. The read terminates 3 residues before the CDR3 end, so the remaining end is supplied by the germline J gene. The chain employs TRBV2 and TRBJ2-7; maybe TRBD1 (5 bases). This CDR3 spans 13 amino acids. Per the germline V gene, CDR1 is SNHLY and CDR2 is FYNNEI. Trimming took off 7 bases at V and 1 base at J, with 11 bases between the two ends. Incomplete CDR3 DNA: TGTGCCAGCATACAAGGGGCTTCCTACGAG. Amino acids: CASIQGASYE. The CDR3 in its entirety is CASIQGASYEQYF.

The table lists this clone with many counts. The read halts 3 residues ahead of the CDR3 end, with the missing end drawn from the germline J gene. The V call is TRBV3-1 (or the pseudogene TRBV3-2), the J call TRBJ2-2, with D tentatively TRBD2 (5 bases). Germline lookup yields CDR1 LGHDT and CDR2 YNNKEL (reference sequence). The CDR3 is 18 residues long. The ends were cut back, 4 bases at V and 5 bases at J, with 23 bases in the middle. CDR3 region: CASSRSRVCGPGTGELFF. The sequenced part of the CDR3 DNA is TGTGCCAGCAGCCGATCCCGGGTCTGCGGGCCCGGAACCGGGGAG.

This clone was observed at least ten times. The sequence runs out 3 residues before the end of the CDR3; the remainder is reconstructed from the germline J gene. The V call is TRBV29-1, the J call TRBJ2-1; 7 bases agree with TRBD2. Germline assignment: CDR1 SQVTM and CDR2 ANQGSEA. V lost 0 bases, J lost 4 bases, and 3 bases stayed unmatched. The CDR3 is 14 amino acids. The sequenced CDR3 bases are TGCAGCGTTGAAGATCCTAGCGGATACAATGAG. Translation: CSVEDPSGYNE. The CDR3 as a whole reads CSVEDPSGYNEQFF.

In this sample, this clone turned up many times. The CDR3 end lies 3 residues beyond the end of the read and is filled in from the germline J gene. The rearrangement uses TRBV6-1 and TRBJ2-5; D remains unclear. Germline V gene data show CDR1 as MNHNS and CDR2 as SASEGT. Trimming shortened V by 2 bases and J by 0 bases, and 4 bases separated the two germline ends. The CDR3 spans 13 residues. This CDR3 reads CASSERYQETQYF. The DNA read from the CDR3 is TGTGCCAGCAGTGAACGGTACCAAGAGACC.

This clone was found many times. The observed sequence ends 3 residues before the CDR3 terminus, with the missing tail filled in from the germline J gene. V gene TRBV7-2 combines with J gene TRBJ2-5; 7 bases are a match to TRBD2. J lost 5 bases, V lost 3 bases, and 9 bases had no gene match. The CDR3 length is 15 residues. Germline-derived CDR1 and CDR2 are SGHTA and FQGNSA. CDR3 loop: CASSFSRQGGETQYF. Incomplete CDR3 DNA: TGTGCCAGCAGCTTTTCACGGCAGGGAGGGGAGACC.

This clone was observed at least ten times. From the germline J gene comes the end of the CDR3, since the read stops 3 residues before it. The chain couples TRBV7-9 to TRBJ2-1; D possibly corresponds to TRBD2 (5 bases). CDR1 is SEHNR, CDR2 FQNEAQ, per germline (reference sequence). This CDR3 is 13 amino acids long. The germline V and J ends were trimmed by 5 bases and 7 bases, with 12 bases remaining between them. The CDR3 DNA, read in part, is TGTGCCAGCAGCCTCTCCAGCGGAAATGAG. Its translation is CASSLSSGNE. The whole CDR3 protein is CASSLSSGNEQFF.

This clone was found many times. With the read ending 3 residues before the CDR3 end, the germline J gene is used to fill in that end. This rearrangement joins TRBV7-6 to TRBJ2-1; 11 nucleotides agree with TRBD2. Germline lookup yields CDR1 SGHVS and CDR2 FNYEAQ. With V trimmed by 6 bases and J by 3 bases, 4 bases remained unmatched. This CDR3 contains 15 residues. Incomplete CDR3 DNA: TGTGCCAGCAGGGCGACTAGCGGGATCTACAATGAG. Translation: CASRATSGIYNE. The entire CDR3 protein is CASRATSGIYNEQFF.

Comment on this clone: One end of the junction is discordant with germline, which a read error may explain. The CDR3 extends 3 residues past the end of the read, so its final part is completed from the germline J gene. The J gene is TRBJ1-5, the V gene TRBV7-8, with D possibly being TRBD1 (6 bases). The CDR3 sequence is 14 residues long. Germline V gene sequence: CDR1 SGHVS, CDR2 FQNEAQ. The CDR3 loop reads CASSLAAGVQPQHF. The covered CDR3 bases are TGTGCCAGTAGCTTAGCGGCAGGGGTTCAGCCC.

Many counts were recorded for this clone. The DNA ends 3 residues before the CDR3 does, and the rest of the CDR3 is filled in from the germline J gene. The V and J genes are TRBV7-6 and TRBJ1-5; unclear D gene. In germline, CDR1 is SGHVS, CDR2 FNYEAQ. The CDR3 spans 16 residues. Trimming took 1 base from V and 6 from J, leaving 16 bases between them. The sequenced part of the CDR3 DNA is TGTGCCAGCAGCTTAGTAGGCGGACTCGATAGTCAGCCC. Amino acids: CASSLVGGLDSQP. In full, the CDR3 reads CASSLVGGLDSQPQHF.

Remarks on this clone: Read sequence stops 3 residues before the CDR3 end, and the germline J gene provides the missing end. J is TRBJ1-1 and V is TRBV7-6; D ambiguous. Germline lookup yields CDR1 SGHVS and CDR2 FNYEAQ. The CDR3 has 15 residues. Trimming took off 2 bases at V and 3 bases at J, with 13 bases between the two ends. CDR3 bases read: TGTGCCAGCAGCTTACTATCGGGGTCGGACACTGAA. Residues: CASSLLSGSDTE. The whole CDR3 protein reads CASSLLSGSDTEAFF. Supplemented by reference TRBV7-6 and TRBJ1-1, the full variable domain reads GAGVSQSPRYKVTKRGQDVALRCDPISGHVSLYWYRQALGQGPEFLTYFNYEAQQDKSGLPNDRFSAERPEGSISTLTIQRTEQRDSAMYRCASSLLSGSDTEAFFGQGTRLTVV.

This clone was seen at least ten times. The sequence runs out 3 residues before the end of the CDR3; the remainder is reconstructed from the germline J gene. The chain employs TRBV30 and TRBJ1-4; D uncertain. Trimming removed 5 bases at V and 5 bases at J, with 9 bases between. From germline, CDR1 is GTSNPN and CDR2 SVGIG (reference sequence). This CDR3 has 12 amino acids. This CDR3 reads CAWEGLNEKLFF. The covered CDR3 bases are TGTGCCTGGGAGGGTTTAAATGAAAAA.

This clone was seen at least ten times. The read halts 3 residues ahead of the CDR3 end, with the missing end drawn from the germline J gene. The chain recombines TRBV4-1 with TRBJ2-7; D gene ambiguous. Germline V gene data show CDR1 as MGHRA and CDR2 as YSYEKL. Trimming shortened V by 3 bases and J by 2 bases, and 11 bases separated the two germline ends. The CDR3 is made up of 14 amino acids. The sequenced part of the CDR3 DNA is TGCGCCAGCAGCCACCCCGGTCCCGCCTACGAG. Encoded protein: CASSHPGPAYE. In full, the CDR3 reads CASSHPGPAYEQYF.